This T cell receptor beta chain was profiled in a study of CD8 T cells in Susac syndrome. Study results and caveats: CD4+ T cell repertoires in Susac syndrome lacked clonal expansion.

About this clonotype: Its antigen is unknown.

The RNA, about 0.5 to 1 ug, was put through reverse transcription using random hexamers. TCRdb analysed the immunoSEQ multiplex PCR reads with MiXCR anew, one entry per CDR3 protein. The sample contains under 200,000 distinct CDR3 sequences, roughly 95% of which appear only once. Patients with Susac syndrome showed fulfilment of recently defined diagnostic criteria for definite or probable disease. It was negative isolation that provided the CD8+ and CD4+ T cells, whereas TEMRA cells were enriched by FACS. The receptor's source is a human donor with Susac syndrome. Material for sequencing was CD4+ T cells from PBMCs.

CDR3 amino acids: CASSLIEGSGELFF. The CDR3 coding sequence is TGTGCCAGCAGCTTAATCGAGGGTTCCGGGGAGCTGTTTTTT. V gene TRBV7-3 combines with J gene TRBJ2-2, with a tentative D call TRBD2 (5 bases). CDR1 and CDR2 from the germline V gene are SGHTA and FQGTGA. V was pared by 1 base and J by 6 bases, with 9 bases between. The CDR3 is made up of 14 amino acids.